Sequencing of this T cell receptor beta chain was carried out in a study of T cell changes during pregnancy in multiple sclerosis (dated by TCRdb to about 2019). Regarding the study in general: The study looked at changes in the T cell repertoire across pregnancy in women with multiple sclerosis.

V is pruned by 4 bases and J by 3 bases, leaving 3 bases of the junction without a gene match. The germline V gene encodes CDR1 MNHEY and CDR2 SVGAGI. There are 13 amino acids in the CDR3, from cysteine to phenylalanine inclusive. The CDR3 DNA has 39 bases and is translated from base 1. Details on this clone: Its antigen remains unidentified. Base qualities are not recorded, but no much larger clone differs from it by a single base.

Library preparation was by the immunoSEQ multiplex PCR assay. Here the immuneACCESS table is served through TCRdb, limited to in-frame sequences with V and J called. Missing clones are a known gap in these copies; in checked studies unresolved V genes cover under half, and the rest lacks a known reason. The sample table holds some 11,000 clones, of which 70% to 90% were seen once. Of the sample, 14% to 15% is held by the ten largest clones. Sequencing used CD8+ T cells from peripheral blood mononuclear cells, obtained in the second trimester of pregnancy. The chain is encoded by TRBV6-5 joined to TRBJ2-7, and 7 junction bases match TRBD1. The clonotype was recovered from a female donor in good health, enrolled as a control in a pregnancy study. The nucleotides read TGTGCCAGCAGTTCGGGACAGCACTACGAGCAGTACTTC. This translates into CASSSGQHYEQYF.